Detailed here is one TCR beta chain. Its antigen is unidentified. This sample was taken from a study of OX40 agonist ivuxolimab in advanced cancers. Germline V lookup: CDR1 SNHLY, CDR2 FYNNEI. The CDR3 is 14 amino acids. J was trimmed by 0 bases and V by 6 bases; bases with no gene match: 5. Profiling relied on immunoSEQ multiplex PCR, and the TCRdb table lists in-frame clones only, not all of them. Here the sample spans roughly 80,000 clones, 80% to 90% being singletons. Notes on the study in general: CD4+ and CD8+ blood T cells expanded clonally by week 6 at 0.1 to 3.0 mg/kg.

The material sequenced was CD4+ or CD8+ T cells sorted from blood, taken in a trial of the OX40 agonist ivuxolimab. This chain joins TRBV2 and TRBJ2-7; the match to TRBD1 covers 7 bases. The sequence was obtained from an adult with an advanced solid tumor such as melanoma, head and neck, liver or kidney cancer. CDR3 in DNA: TGTGCCAGCAGGGTCTCAGGGGGCTCCTACGAGCAGTACTTC. It yields the protein CASRVSGGSYEQYF.